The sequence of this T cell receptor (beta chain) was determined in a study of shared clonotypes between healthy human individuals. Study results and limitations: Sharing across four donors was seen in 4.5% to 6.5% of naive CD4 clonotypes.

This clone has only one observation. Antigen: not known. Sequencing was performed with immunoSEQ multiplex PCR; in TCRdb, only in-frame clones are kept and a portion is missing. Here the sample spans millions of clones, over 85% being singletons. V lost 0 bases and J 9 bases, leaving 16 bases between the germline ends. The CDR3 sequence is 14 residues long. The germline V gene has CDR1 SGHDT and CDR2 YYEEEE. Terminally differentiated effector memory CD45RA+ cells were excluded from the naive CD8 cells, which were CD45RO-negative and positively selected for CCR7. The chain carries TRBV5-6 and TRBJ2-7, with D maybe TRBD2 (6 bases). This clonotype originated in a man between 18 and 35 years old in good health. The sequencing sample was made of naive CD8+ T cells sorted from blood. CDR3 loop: CASSLDVTGETQYF. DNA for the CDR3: TGTGCCAGCAGCTTGGACGTAACGGGAGAAACGCAGTACTTC.